This is a list of T cell receptor beta chains from one sample in a study of blood T cell repertoires in COVID-19. Sequencing was performed with immunoSEQ multiplex PCR; in TCRdb, only in-frame clones are kept and a portion is missing. This sample has around 97,000 clones, with over 75% found just once. Sequenced material: peripheral blood. The receptors originated from a human donor in a cohort sampled during active COVID-19. CDR3s include the opening cysteine and the closing phenylalanine or tryptophan. D genes are given only for firm matches. Part of the rows lack a size; the others show once, few, many or a class for expanded clones.

13	.	TRBV19	TRBJ1-5	.	TGTGCCAGTAGTATGGCAGGGGAGCAGCCCCAGCATTTT	CASSMAGEQPQHF
15	once	TRBV7-9	TRBJ2-3	TRBD2	TGTGCCAGCAGAAATCCGAGGGGAGGGGAAGATACGCAGTATTTT	CASRNPRGGEDTQYF
13	few	TRBV11-1	TRBJ2-1	TRBD1	TGTGCCAGATACAGGGGCTCCTACAATGAGCAGTTCTTC	CARYRGSYNEQFF
14	.	TRBV3-1/TRBV3-2	TRBJ2-1	.	TGTGCCAGCAGCCAAGCCCAGATGGACAATGAGCAGTTCTTC	CASSQAQMDNEQFF
16	.	TRBV9	TRBJ2-2	TRBD2	TGTGCCAGCAGGCCCACTAGCGGGGATGGCACCGGGGAGCTGTTTTTT	CASRPTSGDGTGELFF
14	few	TRBV11-2	TRBJ2-7	TRBD1	TGTGCCAGCAGCTTAGGGACAGGAGCCTACGAGCAGTACTTC	CASSLGTGAYEQYF
15	.	TRBV7-9	TRBJ1-1	TRBD1	TGTGCCAGCAGCTTATCTACAGGGGGCTTAACTGAAGCTTTCTTT	CASSLSTGGLTEAFF
14	.	TRBV18	TRBJ2-7	TRBD2	TGTGCCAGCTCGGATAGCGGGGGGGCTGGAGAGCAGTACTTC	CASSDSGGAGEQYF
16	.	TRBV11-2	TRBJ2-3	TRBD2	TGTGCCAGCAGCTTATACATGACTAGCGGGGCCCTCACCCGGTATTTT	CASSLYMTSGALTRYF
16	once	TRBV14	TRBJ2-1	TRBD2	TGTGCCAGCAGCTACAATCCGACTAGCGCTTACAATGAGCAGTTCTTC	CASSYNPTSAYNEQFF
13	.	TRBV7-2	TRBJ1-2	.	TGTGCCAGCAGCCCAGAGGAGAACTATGGCTACACCTTC	CASSPEENYGYTF
15	.	TRBV19	TRBJ1-1	.	TGTGCCAGTAGTAGACAAATAGACAGTGATCTACAAGCTTTCTTT	CASSRQIDSDLQAFF
14	.	TRBV5-1	TRBJ1-1	.	TGCGCCAGCAGCGAGATCGTTGGGAACACTGAAGCTTTCTTT	CASSEIVGNTEAFF
17	.	TRBV28	TRBJ2-3	.	TGTGCCAGCCATACTCAAGGGCTAGCCCACCGAAGGGATACGCAGTATTTT	CASHTQGLAHRRDTQYF
15	.	TRBV29-1	TRBJ2-6	TRBD1	TGCAGCGCCGCGGGGACAGGTTCTGGGGCCAACGTCCTGACTTTC	CSAAGTGSGANVLTF
16	.	TRBV2	TRBJ1-1	.	TGTGCCAGCAGTGAACCCAGGGTAGGAGGGGACACTGAAGCTTTCTTT	CASSEPRVGGDTEAFF
12	.	TRBV7-9	TRBJ1-1	.	TGTGCCAGCAGCTTAAGAGGGACAGAAGCTTTCTTT	CASSLRGTEAFF
16	.	TRBV6-4	TRBJ2-1	TRBD1	TGTGCCAGCAGTGTAACCGGGACAGGGTCGAAAAATGAGCAGTTCTTC	CASSVTGTGSKNEQFF
17	.	TRBV6-1	TRBJ2-3	.	TGTGCCAGCAGTGACCCGATTCTTACTCTCGGCACAGATACGCAGTATTTT	CASSDPILTLGTDTQYF
14	.	TRBV7-6	TRBJ2-5	.	TGTGCCAGCAGCTTCGGAGGGGGAGGGGAGACCCAGTACTTC	CASSFGGGGETQYF
12	once	TRBV7-2	TRBJ2-3	.	TGTGCCAGCAGCATCCTCACAGATACGCAGTATTTT	CASSILTDTQYF
16	.	TRBV30	TRBJ1-5	.	TGTGCCTGGAGCTCGTCGCCGGGAAGTAGCAATCAGCCCCAGCATTTT	CAWSSSPGSSNQPQHF
14	few	TRBV2	TRBJ1-5	.	TGTGCCAGCAGTGTCCGGCAGGGGAATCAGCCCCAGCATTTT	CASSVRQGNQPQHF
16	.	TRBV10-2	TRBJ2-1	.	TGCGCCAGCAGTCTCACCCTTTTGGGAGGGGGCAATGAGCAGTTCTTC	CASSLTLLGGGNEQFF
14	.	TRBV11-2	TRBJ2-7	TRBD1	TGTGCCAGCAGCTTATTGACAGGGTTCTACGAGCAGTACTTC	CASSLLTGFYEQYF
18	.	TRBV18	TRBJ1-1	.	TGTGCCAGCTCATCGAGTAGGGCCGGAAACAGGATGATCACTGAAGCTTTCTTT	CASSSSRAGNRMITEAFF
16	.	TRBV5-4	TRBJ1-2	.	TGTGCCAGCAGCTTACCGGGGTCAGTGGGTTCCTATGGCTACACCTTC	CASSLPGSVGSYGYTF
16	.	TRBV5-6	TRBJ1-2	.	TGTGCCAGCAGCTTGGAAGAGGCCGCGGCCGGTGACGGCTACACCTTC	CASSLEEAAAGDGYTF
15	.	TRBV4-2	TRBJ2-1	TRBD2	TGTGCCAGCAGCCAAGAGACTAGCGATTACAATGAGCAGTTCTTC	CASSQETSDYNEQFF
15	.	TRBV7-9	TRBJ1-6	.	TGTGCCAGCAGCTTCACAGAGTCCTATAATTCACCCCTCCACTTT	CASSFTESYNSPLHF
16	.	TRBV3-1/TRBV3-2	TRBJ1-4	TRBD1	TGTGCCAGCAGCCAAGAATCCCAGGGGGGTAATGAAAAACTGTTTTTT	CASSQESQGGNEKLFF
17	.	TRBV4-1	TRBJ1-2	.	TGCGCCAGCAGCCGACAGGCCCTCCAAAGAACTTCGGATGGCTACACCTTC	CASSRQALQRTSDGYTF
12	.	TRBV30	TRBJ2-1	.	TGTGCCTGGAGGGACAGATACAATGAGCAGTTCTTC	CAWRDRYNEQFF
16	once	TRBV24-1	TRBJ2-7	TRBD2	TGTGCCACCAGTGACCCCCGACTAGCGGGGGGGTACGAGCAGTACTTC	CATSDPRLAGGYEQYF
13	.	TRBV12-3/TRBV12-4	TRBJ2-7	.	TGTGCCAGCAGTTCGCCAGGCTCCTACGAGCAGTACTTC	CASSSPGSYEQYF
16	.	TRBV11-2	TRBJ1-6	TRBD1	TGTGCCAGCACCATCCCCAGGGGGCGAAGCAATTCACCCCTCCACTTT	CASTIPRGRSNSPLHF
13	.	TRBV5-1	TRBJ2-7	.	TGCGCCAGCAGCTTCGGGGTCTCCTACGAGCAGTACTTC	CASSFGVSYEQYF
15	.	TRBV7-2	TRBJ2-5	.	TGTGCCAGCAGCTTAGTTGGGGGCGTCCAAGAGACCCAGTACTTC	CASSLVGGVQETQYF
16	.	TRBV11-2	TRBJ2-5	.	TGTGCCAGCAGCTCCGGGGGACGGGGTGGCGGAGAGACCCAGTACTTC	CASSSGGRGGGETQYF
12	.	TRBV19	TRBJ1-4	.	TGTGCCAGTACAACAACTAATGAAAAACTGTTTTTT	CASTTTNEKLFF
15	once	TRBV27	TRBJ1-5	TRBD1	TGTGCCAGCAGTCCGACAGGGGGCGCGGGGGGGCCCCAGCATTTT	CASSPTGGAGGPQHF